This T cell receptor beta chain emerged from a study of T cells in Graves' hyperthyroidism and ophthalmopathy. Study-level points and caveats: Among clonotypes expanded in thyroid above 0.001, most were also found in blood. Patients with ophthalmopathy were separated from those with stable hyperthyroidism by a 13 V-J model.

The CDR3 loop spans 15 amino acids. The V end lost 1 base, the J end lost 2 bases, and 12 bases lay between the germline ends. Germline values: CDR1 LGHNA, CDR2 YNFKEQ. Researchers took RNA transcripts and amplified the TCR beta CDR3 regions from them. TCR CDR3 regions were first amplified by RT-PCR with HTBI primers. TCRdb re-called the multiplex PCR reads with MiXCR, one entry per CDR3 protein. This sample has approximately 25,000 distinct CDR3 sequences; under 55% occur once, and the top ten carry 10%. The study enrolled patients aged 18 to 65 with newly diagnosed hyperthyroidism of under 2 months' duration. Not enrolled were patients with uncontrolled infection, other autoimmune disease, pregnancy or lactation. Note on this clonotype: Its antigen is unidentified.

This clonotype was obtained from a woman in her thirties with Graves' hyperthyroidism. The chain links TRBV4-2 to TRBJ2-7; a weak D match, TRBD2 (5 bases). Input material: blood. The DNA of the CDR3 is TGTGCCAGCAGCCAAGCAGGCGGGCAGACCTACGAGCAGTACTTC. Translating it yields CASSQAGGQTYEQYF.